This entry describes one T cell receptor beta chain. The target antigen is unknown. This sample is part of a study of shared clonotypes between healthy human individuals. On ten immunoSEQ deep assay plates, unsorted PBMC DNA was sequenced. Produced via immunoSEQ multiplex PCR; TCRdb's table is partial and in-frame only. The data show about 480,000 clones, approximately 79% seen once. General study results and limits: It was the few donors that limited the genetic and exposure-history diversity represented.

The CDR3 extends over 16 amino acids. What was sequenced was PBMCs. The V and J genes are TRBV21-1 and TRBJ1-1; the tabulated D call, TRBD1, remains unverified against the DNA. TRBV21-1 is reported as a pseudogene. The receptor was derived from a woman aged 40 to 55 in good health. Some clones in this sample may be carry-over from other donors' samples. CDR3: CASSKALTTGLGEAFF. In nucleotides, the CDR3 is TGTGCCAGCAGCAAAGCATTAACGACAGGGTTGGGTGAAGCTTTCTTT.